Listed below are T cell receptor beta chains from one sample, sequenced in a study of blood T cell repertoires in COVID-19. The table came from immunoSEQ multiplex PCR; TCRdb's copy has only in-frame clones and leaves some out. The sample lists around 110,000 clones, roughly 80% occurring once. Input material: peripheral blood. All receptors come from a young man with acute or convalescent COVID-19. CDR3s include the opening cysteine and the closing phenylalanine or tryptophan. The D gene is left open where the match is weak. Size is omitted from some rows. Given values are once, few, many or a class for expanded clones.

>TRBJ1-5|.|TRBV25-1|.
CASRAGGSNQPQHF
TGTGCCAGCAGGGCGGGGGGATCTAATCAGCCCCAGCATTTT
>TRBJ1-1|.|TRBV30|.
CAWSVAQGNTEAFF
TGTGCCTGGAGTGTAGCTCAGGGTAACACTGAAGCTTTCTTT
>TRBJ2-3|.|TRBV15|.
CATSRTDSGGSTDTQYF
TGTGCCACCAGCAGGACCGATTCCGGCGGGAGCACAGATACGCAGTATTTT
>TRBJ1-1|.|TRBV6-2/TRBV6-3|.
CASSPYRADTEAFF
TGTGCCAGCAGTCCATACAGGGCGGACACTGAAGCTTTCTTT
>TRBJ2-2|.|TRBV6-6|.
CASSWGVSGNTGELFF
TGTGCCAGCAGTTGGGGGGTATCGGGGAACACCGGGGAGCTGTTTTTT
>TRBJ2-3|.|TRBV19|TRBD2
CASSSLASGLGEGTQYF
TGTGCCAGTAGTTCCCTGGCTAGCGGTCTAGGGGAGGGTACGCAGTATTTT
>TRBJ2-7|.|TRBV7-9|.
CASSFRGAQSYEQYF
TGTGCCAGCAGCTTCCGGGGGGCCCAGTCCTACGAGCAGTACTTC
>TRBJ1-5|.|TRBV7-8|.
CASSLGVPNYNQPQHF
TGTGCCAGCAGCTTAGGGGTGCCTAACTACAATCAGCCCCAGCATTTT
>TRBJ2-7|.|TRBV5-4|TRBD2
CASRQAGGPVEQYF
TGTGCCAGCAGACAAGCGGGGGGGCCAGTCGAGCAGTACTTC
>TRBJ2-5|.|TRBV15|TRBD2
CATSSGGGETQYF
TGTGCCACCAGCAGTGGGGGGGGAGAGACCCAGTACTTC
>TRBJ2-2|once|TRBV4-1|TRBD1
CASSRAGNRGGELFF
TGCGCCAGCAGCCGCGCAGGGAACAGGGGTGGGGAGCTGTTTTTT
>TRBJ1-3|.|TRBV13|.
CASAGTSGNTIYF
TGTGCCAGCGCAGGCACCTCTGGAAACACCATATATTTT
>TRBJ2-3|.|TRBV2|.
CASRLKRGDTQYF
TGTGCCAGCAGACTGAAACGCGGTGATACGCAGTATTTT
>TRBJ2-1|.|TRBV6-2/TRBV6-3|TRBD2
CASSYLAGGANEQFF
TGTGCCAGCAGTTATCTAGCGGGGGGGGCAAATGAGCAGTTCTTC
>TRBJ2-2|few|TRBV7-9|.
CASSLTSTNTGELFF
TGTGCCAGCAGCTTGACAAGTACGAACACCGGGGAGCTGTTTTTT
>TRBJ1-6|.|TRBV30|TRBD1
CAWSETGDSPLHF
TGTGCCTGGAGTGAGACAGGGGATTCACCCCTCCACTTT
>TRBJ1-2|.|TRBV5-6|.
CASSLITANYGYTF
TGTGCCAGCAGCTTGATCACAGCTAACTATGGCTACACCTTC
>TRBJ2-3|.|TRBV5-5|TRBD2
CASSLPGGGTDTQYF
TGTGCCAGCAGCTTGCCCGGGGGGGGCACAGATACGCAGTATTTT
>TRBJ2-1|.|TRBV29-1|TRBD2
CSASGSGYNEQFF
TGCAGCGCTAGCGGGAGCGGGTACAATGAGCAGTTCTTC
>TRBJ1-2|.|TRBV29-1|TRBD1
CSVEPRQGKYGYTF
TGCAGCGTTGAACCCAGACAGGGGAAATATGGCTACACCTTC
>TRBJ1-6|.|TRBV4-1|TRBD1
CASSHIEGQPSPLHF
TGCGCCAGCAGCCATATAGAGGGACAGCCCTCACCCCTCCACTTT
>TRBJ2-1|.|TRBV5-1|TRBD2
CASSFGLAIDEQFF
TGCGCCAGCAGCTTTGGACTAGCGATCGATGAGCAGTTCTTC
>TRBJ1-2|.|TRBV29-1|.
CSVMTVENYGYTF
TGCAGCGTTATGACAGTTGAAAACTATGGCTACACCTTC
>TRBJ1-2|.|TRBV4-2|TRBD1
CASSQSMTSGGYGYTF
TGTGCCAGCAGCCAGAGTATGACCTCAGGGGGCTATGGCTACACCTTC
>TRBJ2-5|.|TRBV7-8|TRBD2
CASSLAREGQYF
TGTGCCAGCAGCTTAGCGCGGGAGGGCCAGTACTTC
>TRBJ1-2|.|TRBV19|TRBD1
CASSVQGAVYGYTF
TGTGCCAGTAGTGTACAGGGGGCGGTCTATGGCTACACCTTC
>TRBJ2-1|.|TRBV2|.
CASSALRGNEQFF
TGTGCCAGCAGTGCTTTGCGGGGCAATGAGCAGTTCTTC
>TRBJ2-2|.|TRBV7-3|TRBD1
CASSLTFIGTGNTGELFF
TGTGCCAGCAGCTTAACGTTTATCGGGACAGGGAACACCGGGGAGCTGTTTTTT
>TRBJ1-1|.|TRBV7-3|TRBD1
CASSSQGANTEAFF
TGTGCCAGCAGCTCCCAGGGGGCGAACACTGAAGCTTTCTTT
>TRBJ1-5|.|TRBV3-1/TRBV3-2|.
CASSQQVSNQPQHF
TGTGCCAGCAGCCAACAGGTTAGCAATCAGCCCCAGCATTTT
>TRBJ1-1|.|TRBV6-5|.
CASSYDPLEANTEAFF
TGTGCCAGCAGTTACGACCCTCTGGAGGCGAACACTGAAGCTTTCTTT
>TRBJ1-2|once|TRBV12-3/TRBV12-4|.
CASSDGLYYGYTF
TGTGCCAGCAGTGACGGACTGTACTATGGCTACACCTTC
>TRBJ2-3|.|TRBV12-5|.
CASGLQQGYTDTQYF
TGTGCTAGTGGTTTGCAACAGGGATACACAGATACGCAGTATTTT
>TRBJ1-5|.|TRBV28|.
CASSEFQGSQPQHF
TGTGCCAGCAGTGAATTCCAGGGGAGTCAGCCCCAGCATTTT
>TRBJ2-2|.|TRBV10-3|TRBD2
CAISEPSLAGVTGELFF
TGTGCCATCAGTGAGCCGTCACTAGCGGGGGTAACCGGGGAGCTGTTTTTT
>TRBJ1-3|few|TRBV30|.
CALDTGNTIYF
TGTGCATTGGACACCGGAAACACCATATATTTT
>TRBJ1-5|.|TRBV19|TRBD1
CASGQGAAQPQHF
TGTGCCAGTGGACAGGGGGCGGCTCAGCCCCAGCATTTT
>TRBJ2-4|.|TRBV11-3|.
CASSFVEGDIQYF
TGTGCCAGCAGCTTCGTGGAGGGCGACATTCAGTACTTC
>TRBJ1-6|.|TRBV5-4|TRBD1
CASSLGRTGTSSPLHF
TGTGCCAGCAGCTTGGGGAGGACAGGGACGAGTTCACCCCTCCACTTT
>TRBJ1-6|.|TRBV6-1|.
CASSAPGVRLNSPLHF
TGTGCCAGCAGTGCCCCAGGGGTTCGGTTGAATTCACCCCTCCACTTT
>TRBJ2-1|.|TRBV5-8|TRBD2
CASSLRTSRGDEQFF
TGTGCCAGCAGCCTCCGGACTAGCCGGGGGGATGAGCAGTTCTTC
>TRBJ1-2|.|TRBV4-3|TRBD1
CASSQDRTGKVSYTF
TGCGCCAGCAGCCAAGACCGGACAGGGAAGGTGAGCTACACCTTC
>TRBJ2-2|.|TRBV6-5|.
CASFSGTGELFF
TGTGCCAGCTTTAGCGGCACCGGGGAGCTGTTTTTT
>TRBJ1-2|.|TRBV11-1|TRBD1
CASSSSRDRGGGYTF
TGTGCCAGCAGCTCGTCCCGGGACAGGGGAGGTGGCTACACCTTC
>TRBJ1-1|.|TRBV20-1|TRBD1
CSASRDSSVLGNTEAFF
TGCAGCGCTAGTCGGGACAGTAGCGTCCTGGGCAACACTGAAGCTTTCTTT
>TRBJ2-7|.|TRBV9|TRBD1
CASSGQGSSYEQYF
TGTGCCAGCAGCGGACAGGGGAGCTCCTACGAGCAGTACTTC
>TRBJ2-7|.|TRBV7-3|.
CASSLTGGGSYEQYF
TGTGCCAGCAGCTTAACTGGGGGCGGCTCCTACGAGCAGTACTTC
>TRBJ1-1|.|TRBV14|.
CASSQVQANTEAFF
TGTGCCAGCAGCCAAGTGCAGGCGAACACTGAAGCTTTCTTT
>TRBJ2-7|.|TRBV7-2|.
CASSPDGLGAGYEQYF
TGTGCCAGCAGCCCCGATGGGCTGGGAGCGGGTTACGAGCAGTACTTC
>TRBJ1-4|once|TRBV5-5|TRBD1
CASSLSTGTVNEKLFF
TGTGCCAGCAGCTTGAGTACCGGGACAGTCAATGAAAAACTGTTTTTT
>TRBJ1-1|.|TRBV3-1/TRBV3-2|.
CASSQGGQDTEAFF
TGTGCCAGCAGCCAAGGGGGGCAAGACACTGAAGCTTTCTTT
>TRBJ1-1|few|TRBV6-2/TRBV6-3|.
CASSYQNMNTEAFF
TGTGCCAGCAGTTACCAGAACATGAACACTGAAGCTTTCTTT
>TRBJ2-1|.|TRBV2|.
CASSGRGPNEQFF
TGTGCCAGCAGTGGTCGCGGGCCCAATGAGCAGTTCTTC
>TRBJ1-1|.|TRBV2|TRBD1
CASRDRDRGYSEAFF
TGTGCCAGCAGGGATAGGGACAGGGGCTACTCTGAAGCTTTCTTT
>TRBJ2-7|.|TRBV5-5|.
CASSLGRADEQYF
TGTGCCAGCAGCTTGGGCAGGGCGGACGAGCAGTACTTC